This is a list of T cell receptor beta chains from one sample in a study of OX40 agonist ivuxolimab in advanced cancers. Only in-frame clones appear in the TCRdb table, and some are missing; sequencing was by immunoSEQ multiplex PCR. The profile shows 40,000 to 55,000 clones, about four fifths of them singletons. The starting material was CD4+ or CD8+ T cells sorted from blood, obtained in a trial of the OX40 agonist ivuxolimab. The origin of the receptors is an adult with an advanced solid tumor such as melanoma, head and neck, liver or kidney cancer. CDR3s include the opening cysteine and the closing phenylalanine or tryptophan. Each record gives: V gene, J gene, D gene, CDR3 length, clone size, CDR3 protein, CDR3 DNA. A D gene is named only where the DNA matches it firmly. Some rows have no size entry. The others give once, few or many, or a class for an expanded clone.

>TRBV19|TRBJ1-6|TRBD1|16|few
CASSIEAGQPNSPLHF
TGTGCCAGTAGTATAGAGGCGGGACAGCCAAATTCACCCCTCCACTTT
>TRBV19|TRBJ1-5|NA|15|NA
CASQVSGQSNQPQHF
TGTGCCAGTCAAGTCAGTGGACAGTCCAATCAGCCCCAGCATTTT
>TRBV19|TRBJ1-2|TRBD1|14|NA
CASSRQGVYYGYTF
TGTGCCAGTAGTCGACAGGGAGTCTACTATGGCTACACCTTC
>TRBV18|TRBJ2-3|TRBD2|17|NA
CASSPGTSGGVADTQYF
TGTGCCAGCTCACCAGGGACTAGCGGGGGAGTGGCAGATACGCAGTATTTT
>TRBV15|TRBJ2-5|NA|15|NA
CATRRTSGTTETQYF
TGTGCCACCAGGAGAACCTCCGGGACAACAGAGACCCAGTACTTC
>TRBV7-3|TRBJ1-2|NA|12|few
CASSLGGEGYTF
TGTGCCAGCAGCTTAGGGGGCGAAGGCTACACCTTC
>TRBV19|TRBJ1-1|NA|13|NA
CASMRVTGTEAFF
TGTGCCAGTATGCGTGTTACTGGCACTGAAGCTTTCTTT
>TRBV29-1|TRBJ2-2|NA|13|NA
CSVLLRSTGELFF
TGCAGCGTTCTGCTCCGCTCTACCGGGGAGCTGTTTTTT
>TRBV30|TRBJ1-5|NA|14|NA
CAWSVKGPNQPQHF
TGTGCCTGGAGTGTAAAAGGACCCAATCAGCCCCAGCATTTT
>TRBV4-1|TRBJ2-4|NA|14|NA
CASSQARFDRVQYF
TGCGCCAGCAGCCAAGCTCGGTTTGACAGAGTTCAGTACTTC
>TRBV9|TRBJ1-5|NA|14|NA
CASSAGTSNQPQHF
TGTGCCAGCAGCGCCGGAACCAGCAATCAGCCCCAGCATTTT
>TRBV30|TRBJ2-3|NA|12|NA
CAWTGGPDTQYF
TGTGCCTGGACTGGGGGCCCAGATACGCAGTATTTT
>TRBV29-1|TRBJ2-7|NA|12|once
CSVEGAHDEQYF
TGCAGCGTTGAGGGTGCGCACGACGAGCAGTACTTC
>TRBV28|TRBJ2-7|NA|12|NA
CASSRGVYEQYF
TGTGCCAGCAGTCGCGGGGTCTACGAGCAGTACTTC
>TRBV30|TRBJ2-5|NA|12|NA
CAWSVRGETQYF
TGTGCCTGGAGTGTGAGGGGGGAGACCCAGTACTTC
>TRBV28|TRBJ1-2|NA|13|once
CASSNRDLRGYTF
TGTGCCAGCAGTAACCGGGACCTGAGAGGCTACACCTTC
>TRBV30|TRBJ2-5|TRBD1|15|NA
CAWSADRGGQETQYF
TGTGCCTGGAGTGCAGACAGGGGAGGCCAAGAGACCCAGTACTTC
>TRBV2|TRBJ2-3|TRBD1|14|NA
CASRQGARADTQYF
TGTGCCAGCAGACAGGGGGCTAGGGCAGATACGCAGTATTTT
>TRBV27|TRBJ2-3|TRBD2|15|NA
CASSPGLVSGYTQYF
TGTGCCAGCAGTCCAGGACTAGTCTCAGGATATACGCAGTATTTT
>TRBV11-2|TRBJ2-6|NA|15|NA
CASRPQGAGANVLTF
TGTGCCAGCAGACCCCAGGGAGCTGGGGCCAACGTCCTGACTTTC
>TRBV5-4|TRBJ2-5|NA|14|NA
CASSLVPEQETQYF
TGTGCCAGCAGCTTGGTGCCAGAGCAAGAGACCCAGTACTTC
>TRBV30|TRBJ2-7|TRBD1|13|NA
CALSGTGPYEQYF
TGTGCCTTATCCGGGACAGGGCCCTACGAGCAGTACTTC
>TRBV2|TRBJ1-1|NA|14|NA
CASSEWTVNTEAFF
TGTGCCAGCAGTGAGTGGACGGTGAACACTGAAGCTTTCTTT
>TRBV9|TRBJ2-7|TRBD1|14|NA
CASSSQRQGYEQYF
TGTGCCAGCAGCTCCCAGCGACAGGGTTACGAGCAGTACTTC
>TRBV2|TRBJ2-5|NA|14|NA
CASSDNGWEETQYF
TGTGCCAGCAGTGATAACGGATGGGAGGAGACCCAGTACTTC
>TRBV6-6|TRBJ2-7|TRBD1|13|NA
CASSYQQGGEQYF
TGTGCCAGCAGTTACCAACAGGGGGGTGAGCAGTACTTC
>TRBV6-1|TRBJ1-5|TRBD1|17|NA
CASSDVQGVFGNQPQHF
TGTGCCAGCAGTGACGTACAGGGGGTATTCGGCAATCAGCCCCAGCATTTT
>TRBV9|TRBJ2-3|TRBD2|18|NA
CASSVEMVSGGIGDTQYF
TGTGCCAGCAGCGTAGAAATGGTTAGCGGGGGGATCGGAGATACGCAGTATTTT
>TRBV5-6|TRBJ1-4|TRBD1|16|NA
CASSTLDRGSNEKLFF
TGTGCCAGCAGCACCTTGGACAGGGGTTCGAATGAAAAACTGTTTTTT